This record concerns one T cell receptor beta chain sequence. The germline V gene has CDR1 LNHDA and CDR2 SQIVND (reference sequence). This CDR3 region has 15 residues. The V end lost 0 bases, the J end lost 8 bases, and 14 bases lay between the germline ends. Sequencing was performed with immunoSEQ multiplex PCR; in TCRdb, only in-frame clones are kept and a portion is missing. The data hold about 140,000 clones, with roughly 92% observed a single time. The data are from a study of control samples from healthy donors and cancer patients. This chain connects TRBV19 to TRBJ1-5, with D possibly being TRBD1 (5 bases). The TCR comes from a man aged 25 to 40 in good health. The sequenced material came from blood. The CDR3 DNA reads TGTGCCAGTAGTATAGAATCAGGGAAGGGGAAGCCCCAGCATTTT. Residues: CASSIESGKGKPQHF.